The 8 T cell receptor beta chains reported below all come from one sample, sequenced in a study of shared clonotypes between healthy human individuals. The data were produced by immunoSEQ multiplex PCR, yet TCRdb's version contains in-frame clones alone and is incomplete. In the table there are about 650,000 clones, over 95% of which are singletons. Only CD45RO-negative cells positively selected for CCR7 counted as naive CD8 cells, so terminally differentiated effector memory CD45RA+ cells were excluded. Sample: naive CD8+ T cells sorted from blood. These receptors were obtained from a woman under 40 in good health.

The V call is TRBV5-4, the J call TRBJ2-7; 16 positions agree with TRBD2. This CDR3 has 19 amino acids. Losses at the gene ends were 3 bases for V and 0 bases for J; bases not matched to a gene: 9. CDR1 and CDR2 from the germline V gene are SGHNT and YYREEE (reference sequence). CDR3 DNA: TGTGCCAGCAGCTCCACACCGGGACTAGCGGGAGGGACCTCCTACGAGCAGTACTTC. This codes for CASSSTPGLAGGTSYEQYF. Complete variable domain (other parts from reference TRBV5-4 and TRBJ2-7): ETGVTQSPTHLIKTRGQQVTLRCSSQSGHNTVSWYQQALGQGPQFIFQYYREEENGRGNFPPRFSGLQFPNYSSELNVNALELDDSALYLCASSSTPGLAGGTSYEQYFGPGTRLTVT.

In its sample, this clone was seen once. This chain connects TRBV5-6 to TRBJ2-2; TRBD1 might be the D (5 bases). The CDR3 has 16 amino acids. Between the trimmed V and J ends, which lost 0 bases and 1 base, there was a span of 10 bases. Germline lookup yields CDR1 SGHDT and CDR2 YYEEEE. CDR3 sequence (DNA): TGTGCCAGCAGCTTGGCAAAGGGGTTGAACACCGGGGAGCTGTTTTTT. Its translation is CASSLAKGLNTGELFF.

The V gene is TRBV19, the J gene TRBJ2-6; perhaps TRBD1 as D (5 bases). From germline, CDR1 is LNHDA and CDR2 SQIVND (reference sequence). This CDR3 contains 17 residues. V shed 9 bases and J shed 4 bases, with 22 bases lying between them. The CDR3 nucleotides are TGTGCCAGCCTCCAGGACCTAGGGGCGAAAGGGGCCAACGTCCTGACTTTC. It yields the protein CASLQDLGAKGANVLTF.

The V call is TRBV10-2, the J call TRBJ2-7, with TRBD1 matching 7 bases. V lost 7 bases, J lost 4 bases, and 10 bases stayed unmatched. Per the germline V gene, CDR1 is WSHSY and CDR2 is SAAADI. The CDR3 contains 14 residues. The DNA of the CDR3 is TGCGCCAGCACGCCGGACAGGTTATTATACGAGCAGTACTTC. This gives the protein CASTPDRLLYEQYF.

The chain uses TRBV5-4 and TRBJ2-1; 9 bases align to TRBD1. CDR1 is SGHNT, CDR2 YYREEE, per germline (reference sequence). CDR3 length equals 15 residues. Trimming at V came to 3 bases and at J to 8 bases, leaving 9 bases not matched to a gene. This chain's CDR3 is CASSYPGQGVHEQFF. CDR3 coding DNA: TGTGCCAGCAGCTACCCGGGACAGGGCGTACATGAGCAGTTCTTC.

The chain carries TRBV19 and TRBJ1-1, with D uncertain. Looked up from germline, CDR1 is LNHDA and CDR2 is SQIVND (reference sequence). The CDR3 length is 13 residues. V was cut by 7 bases and J by 3 bases, with 12 bases left in between. Here the CDR3 reads CASTPGVYTEAFF. In DNA form, the CDR3 reads TGTGCCAGTACCCCTGGGGTGTACACTGAAGCTTTCTTT. The variable domain in full, with the rest retrieved from reference TRBV19 and TRBJ1-1, is DGGITQSPKYLFRKEGQNVTLSCEQNLNHDAMYWYRQDPGQGLRLIYYSQIVNDFQKGDIAEGYSVSREKKESFPLTVTSAQKNPTAFYLCASTPGVYTEAFFGQGTRLTVV.

This chain uses TRBV5-5 with TRBJ2-7, with D possibly TRBD2 on 6 matching bases. The CDR3 has 13 residues. V lost 4 bases, J lost 2 bases, and 10 bases lay in between. The germline gives CDR1 SGHKS, CDR2 YYEKEE (reference sequence). Here the CDR3 reads CASSPGVPYEQYF. The CDR3 nucleotides are TGTGCCAGCAGCCCGGGGGTTCCCTACGAGCAGTACTTC.

This rearrangement joins TRBV5-4 to TRBJ2-1; D tentatively reads TRBD1 or TRBD2 (6 bases each). The CDR3 is made up of 16 amino acids. The germline V gene encodes CDR1 SGHNT and CDR2 YYREEE (reference sequence). V was cut by 5 bases and J by 8 bases, with 23 bases left in between. In nucleotides, the CDR3 is TGTGCCAGCAGTCGGAGGGACACCCGAATGTCTTATGAGCAGTTCTTC. Its translation is CASSRRDTRMSYEQFF.